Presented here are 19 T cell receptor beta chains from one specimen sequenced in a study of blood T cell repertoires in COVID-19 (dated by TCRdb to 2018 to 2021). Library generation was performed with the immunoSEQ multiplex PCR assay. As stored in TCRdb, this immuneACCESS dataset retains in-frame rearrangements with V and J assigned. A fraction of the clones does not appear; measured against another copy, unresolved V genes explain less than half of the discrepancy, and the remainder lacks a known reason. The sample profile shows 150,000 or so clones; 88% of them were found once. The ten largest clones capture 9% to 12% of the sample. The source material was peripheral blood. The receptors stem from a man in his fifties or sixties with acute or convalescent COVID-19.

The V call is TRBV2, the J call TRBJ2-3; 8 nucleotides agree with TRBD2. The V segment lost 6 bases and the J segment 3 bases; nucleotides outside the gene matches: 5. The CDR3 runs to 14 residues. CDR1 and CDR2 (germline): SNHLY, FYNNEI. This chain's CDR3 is CASRRGAATDTQYF. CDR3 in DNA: TGTGCCAGCAGGCGGGGGGCAGCTACAGATACGCAGTATTTT.

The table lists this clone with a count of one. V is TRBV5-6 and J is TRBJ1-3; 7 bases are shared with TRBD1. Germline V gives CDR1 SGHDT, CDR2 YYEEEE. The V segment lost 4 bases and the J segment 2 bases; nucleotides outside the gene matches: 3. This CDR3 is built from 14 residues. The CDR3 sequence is CASSRTGAGNTIYF. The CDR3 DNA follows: TGTGCCAGCAGCCGTACAGGGGCTGGAAACACCATATATTTT. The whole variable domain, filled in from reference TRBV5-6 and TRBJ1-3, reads DAGVTQSPTHLIKTRGQQVTLRCSPKSGHDTVSWYQQALGQGPQFIFQYYEEEERQRGNFPDRFSGHQFPNYSSELNVNALLLGDSALYLCASSRTGAGNTIYFGEGSWLTVV.

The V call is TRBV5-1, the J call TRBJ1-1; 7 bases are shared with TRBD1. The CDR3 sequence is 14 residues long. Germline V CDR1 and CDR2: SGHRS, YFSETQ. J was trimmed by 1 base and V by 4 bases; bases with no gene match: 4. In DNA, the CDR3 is TGCGCCAGCAGCGACGACAGGGCGAACACTGAAGCTTTCTTT. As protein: CASSDDRANTEAFF. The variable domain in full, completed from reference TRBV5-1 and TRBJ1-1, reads KAGVTQTPRYLIKTRGQQVTLSCSPISGHRSVSWYQQTPGQGLQFLFEYFSETQRNKGNFPGRFSGRQFSNSRSEMNVSTLELGDSALYLCASSDDRANTEAFFGQGTRLTVV.

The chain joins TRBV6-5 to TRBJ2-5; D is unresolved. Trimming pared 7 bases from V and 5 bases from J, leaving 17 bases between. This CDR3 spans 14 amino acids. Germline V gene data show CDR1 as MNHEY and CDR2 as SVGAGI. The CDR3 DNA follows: TGTGCCAGCACCCCCTTCGGGTTGGAGGAGACCCAGTACTTC. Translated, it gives CASTPFGLEETQYF.

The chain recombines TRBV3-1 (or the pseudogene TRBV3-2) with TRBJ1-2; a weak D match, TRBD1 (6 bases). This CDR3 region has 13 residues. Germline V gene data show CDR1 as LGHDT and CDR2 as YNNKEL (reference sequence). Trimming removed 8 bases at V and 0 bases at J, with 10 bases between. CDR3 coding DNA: TGTGCCAGCCAACAGGGTACTAACTATGGCTACACCTTC. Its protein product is CASQQGTNYGYTF.

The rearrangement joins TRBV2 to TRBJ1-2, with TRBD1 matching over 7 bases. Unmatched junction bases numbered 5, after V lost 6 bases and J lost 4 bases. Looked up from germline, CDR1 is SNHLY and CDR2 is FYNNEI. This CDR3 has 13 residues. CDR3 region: CASSVQGPYGYTF. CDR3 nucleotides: TGTGCCAGCAGCGTACAGGGGCCCTATGGCTACACCTTC.

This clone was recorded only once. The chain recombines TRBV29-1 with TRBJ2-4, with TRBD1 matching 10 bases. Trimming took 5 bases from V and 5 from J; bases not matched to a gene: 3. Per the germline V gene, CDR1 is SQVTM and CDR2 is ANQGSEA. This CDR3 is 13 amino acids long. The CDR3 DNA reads TGCAGCGTTCCGGGACAGGGGCAAAACATTCAGTACTTC. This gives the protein CSVPGQGQNIQYF.

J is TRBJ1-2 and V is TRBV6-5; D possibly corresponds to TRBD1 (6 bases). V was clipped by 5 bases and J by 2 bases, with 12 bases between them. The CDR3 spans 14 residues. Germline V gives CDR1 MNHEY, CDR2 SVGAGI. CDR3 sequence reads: CASSNRQVNYGYTF. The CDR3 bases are TGTGCCAGCAGTAACCGACAGGTCAACTATGGCTACACCTTC.

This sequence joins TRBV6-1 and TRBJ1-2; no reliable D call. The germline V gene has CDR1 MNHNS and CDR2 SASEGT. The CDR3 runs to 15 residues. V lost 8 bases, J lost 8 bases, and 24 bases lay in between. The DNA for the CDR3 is TGTGCCAGCGCCACGTTGGGAGGATTTGGCGGGGGCTACACCTTC. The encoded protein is CASATLGGFGGGYTF.

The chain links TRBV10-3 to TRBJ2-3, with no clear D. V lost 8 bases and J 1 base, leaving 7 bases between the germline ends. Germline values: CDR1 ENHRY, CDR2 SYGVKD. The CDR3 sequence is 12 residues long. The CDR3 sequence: CAISFGTDTQYF. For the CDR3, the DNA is TGTGCCATCTCTTTTGGCACAGATACGCAGTATTTT.

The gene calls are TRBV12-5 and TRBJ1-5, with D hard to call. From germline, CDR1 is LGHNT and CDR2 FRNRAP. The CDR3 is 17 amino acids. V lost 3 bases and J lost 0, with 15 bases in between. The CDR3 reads CASGFFVGRGSNQPQHF. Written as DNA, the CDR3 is TGTGCTAGTGGTTTCTTTGTAGGACGGGGTAGCAATCAGCCCCAGCATTTT. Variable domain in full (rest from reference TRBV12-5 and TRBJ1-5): DARVTQTPRHKVTEMGQEVTMRCQPILGHNTVFWYRQTMMQGLELLAYFRNRAPLDDSGMPKDRFSAEMPDATLATLKIQPSEPRDSAVYFCASGFFVGRGSNQPQHFGDGTRLSIL.

This CDR3 is CASEERTEAFF. In DNA, the CDR3 is TGTGCCAGCGAAGAACGGACTGAAGCTTTCTTT. The rearrangement joins TRBV2 to TRBJ1-1; D remains ambiguous. Germline V lookup: CDR1 SNHLY, CDR2 FYNNEI. V lost 8 bases and J lost 5, with 9 bases in between. The CDR3 is 11 residues long.

The CDR3 bases are TGTGCCAGCAGCTTGAACGGGTGGTGGTCCCCTGGGGCCAACGTCCTGACTTTC. Its protein is CASSLNGWWSPGANVLTF. The chain links TRBV5-4 to TRBJ2-6; D is ambiguous. Trimming shortened V by 1 base and J by 2 bases, and 16 bases separated the two germline ends. Germline V CDR1 and CDR2: SGHNT, YYREEE (reference sequence). The CDR3 extends over 18 amino acids.

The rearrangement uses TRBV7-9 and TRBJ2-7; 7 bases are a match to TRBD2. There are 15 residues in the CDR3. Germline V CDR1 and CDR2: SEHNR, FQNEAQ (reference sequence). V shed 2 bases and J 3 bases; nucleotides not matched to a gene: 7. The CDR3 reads CASSLTGGRSYEQYF. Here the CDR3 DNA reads TGTGCCAGCAGCTTAACGGGAGGACGGAGCTACGAGCAGTACTTC.

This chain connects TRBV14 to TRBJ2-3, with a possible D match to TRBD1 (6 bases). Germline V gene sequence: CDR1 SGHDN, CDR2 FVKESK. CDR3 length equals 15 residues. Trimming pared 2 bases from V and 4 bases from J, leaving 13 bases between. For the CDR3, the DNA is TGTGCCAGCAGCCAAACAGGGACGAAGGCAGATACGCAGTATTTT. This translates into CASSQTGTKADTQYF.

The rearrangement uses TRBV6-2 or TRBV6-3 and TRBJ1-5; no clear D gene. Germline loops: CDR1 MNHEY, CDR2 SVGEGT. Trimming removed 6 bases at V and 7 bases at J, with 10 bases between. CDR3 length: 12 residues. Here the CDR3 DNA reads TGTGCCAGCAGCCTTGCACTCCAGCCCCAGCATTTT. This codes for CASSLALQPQHF.

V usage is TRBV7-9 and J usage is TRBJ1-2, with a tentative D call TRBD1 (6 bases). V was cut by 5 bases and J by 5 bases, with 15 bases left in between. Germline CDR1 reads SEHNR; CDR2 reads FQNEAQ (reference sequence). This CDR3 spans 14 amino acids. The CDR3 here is CASSNWDKSYGYTF. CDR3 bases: TGTGCCAGCAGCAACTGGGACAAAAGTTATGGCTACACCTTC. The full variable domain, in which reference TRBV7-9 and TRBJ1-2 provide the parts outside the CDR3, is DTGVSQNPRHKITKRGQNVTFRCDPISEHNRLYWYRQTLGQGPEFLTYFQNEAQLEKSRLLSDRFSAERPKGSFSTLEIQRTEQGDSAMYLCASSNWDKSYGYTFGSGTRLTVV.

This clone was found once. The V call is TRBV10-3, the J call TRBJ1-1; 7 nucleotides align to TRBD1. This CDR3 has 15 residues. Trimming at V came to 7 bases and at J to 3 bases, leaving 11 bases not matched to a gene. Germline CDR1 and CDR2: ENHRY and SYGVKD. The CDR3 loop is CAITRGYDRDTEAFF. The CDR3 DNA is TGTGCCATCACCCGAGGGTACGACAGGGACACTGAAGCTTTCTTT.

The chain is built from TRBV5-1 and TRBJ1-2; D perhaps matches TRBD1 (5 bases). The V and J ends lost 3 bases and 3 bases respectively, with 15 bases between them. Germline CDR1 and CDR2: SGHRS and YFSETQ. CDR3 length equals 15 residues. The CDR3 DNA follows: TGCGCCAGCAGCTCCGGGGGGGGTCACGACTATGGCTACACCTTC. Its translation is CASSSGGGHDYGYTF. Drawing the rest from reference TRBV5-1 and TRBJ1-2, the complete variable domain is KAGVTQTPRYLIKTRGQQVTLSCSPISGHRSVSWYQQTPGQGLQFLFEYFSETQRNKGNFPGRFSGRQFSNSRSEMNVSTLELGDSALYLCASSSGGGHDYGYTFGSGTRLTVV.